These 5 T cell receptor beta chains came from one sample sequenced in a study of OX40 agonist ivuxolimab in advanced cancers. Profiled with immunoSEQ multiplex PCR; TCRdb holds only in-frame clones, not every one. This sample has about 57,000 clones, with 87% found just once. This material consisted of CD4+ or CD8+ T cells sorted from blood, taken in a trial of the OX40 agonist ivuxolimab. These receptors came from an adult with an advanced solid tumor such as melanoma, head and neck, liver or kidney cancer.

The V gene is TRBV5-1, the J gene TRBJ1-2; D is perhaps TRBD1 (6 bases). Deletions cut 4 bases from V and 3 bases from J, with 13 bases between. This CDR3 has 14 amino acids. CDR1 and CDR2 (germline): SGHRS, YFSETQ. CDR3 nucleotides: TGCGCCAGCAGCCCGGGGGGCGCAGACTATGGCTACACCTTC. It yields the protein CASSPGGADYGYTF.

The rearrangement links TRBV5-6 to TRBJ1-2; a weak D match, TRBD1 (6 bases). V was pared by 6 bases and J by 0 bases, with 9 bases between. CDR1 SGHDT and CDR2 YYEEEE come from the germline V gene. This CDR3 spans 13 amino acids. The CDR3 protein is CASIQGANYGYTF. The CDR3 region has the DNA TGTGCCAGCATACAGGGAGCTAACTATGGCTACACCTTC.

This clone was seen just once. The rearrangement uses TRBV19 and TRBJ2-3; D is ambiguous. Germline CDR1 is LNHDA and CDR2 is SQIVND (reference sequence). Trimming pared 3 bases from V and 2 bases from J, leaving 12 bases between. The CDR3 totals 15 residues. In DNA, the CDR3 is TGTGCCAGTAGTATTGGAATAGTGTCCACAGATACGCAGTATTTT. The encoded protein is CASSIGIVSTDTQYF.

The chain employs TRBV5-6 and TRBJ2-5; D is ambiguous. The CDR3 runs to 15 residues. Germline V gives CDR1 SGHDT, CDR2 YYEEEE. V was cut by 1 base and J by 2 bases, with 12 bases left in between. The CDR3: CASSLTGRLQETQYF. As DNA, the CDR3 is TGTGCCAGCAGCTTGACCGGACGGCTACAAGAGACCCAGTACTTC.

The chain carries TRBV4-1 and TRBJ2-1; 8 bases agree with TRBD2. The length of the CDR3 is 16 residues. After removal of 6 bases from V and 2 bases from J, the junction contained 9 bases not matched to a gene. Germline loops: CDR1 MGHRA, CDR2 YSYEKL. The CDR3, as DNA: TGCGCCAGCAGAGCCCCGGGGGGGAAGACCTACAATGAGCAGTTCTTC. It encodes CASRAPGGKTYNEQFF.